This T cell receptor (beta chain) was sequenced for a study of T cell responses to AZD1222 COVID-19 vaccine. Overall study results and limits: There were mostly white British donors and more females than males, and clonal diversity was possibly underestimated. Just 5 to 7 AZD1222 recipients were seropositive at baseline.

V trimming: 4 bases; J trimming: 5 bases; junction bases outside the gene matches: 4. Germline CDR1 ENHRY, CDR2 SYGVKD. This CDR3 is 14 amino acids long. The table came from immunoSEQ multiplex PCR; TCRdb's copy has only in-frame clones and leaves some out. Of 65,000 to 80,000 clones detected, 90% appear once; the ten largest clones hold 4.2%. Regarding this clone: Its antigen remains unidentified.

This chain links TRBV10-3 with TRBJ2-1, with 8 bases matching TRBD2. The receptor comes from an adult in good health. The sequences come from peripheral blood, collected on day 0 of AZD1222 vaccination. CDR3 amino acids: CAISGSGSHNEQFF. The CDR3 bases are TGTGCCATCAGTGGAAGCGGGAGCCACAATGAGCAGTTCTTC.